A single sample gave rise to the 32 T cell receptor beta chains below, sequenced in a study of blood T cell repertoires in COVID-19. The data were produced by immunoSEQ multiplex PCR, yet TCRdb's version contains in-frame clones alone and is incomplete. Of about 78,000 clones in the sample, 86% were seen once. The sample comprised peripheral blood. These receptors all stem from a man aged 45 to 65 with active or convalescent COVID-19.

The gene calls are TRBV5-1 and TRBJ2-5; 7 bases are a match to TRBD1. Germline V lookup: CDR1 SGHRS, CDR2 YFSETQ. The trim removed 3 bases at V and 4 bases at J, leaving 6 bases unmatched. This CDR3 is built from 14 residues. The CDR3 loop is CASSSGQDRETQYF. The CDR3 DNA sequence: TGCGCCAGCAGCTCTGGACAGGACCGAGAGACCCAGTACTTC.

Comment on this clone: Other nucleotide sequences from this sample produce the same CDR3. The genes are TRBV20-1 and TRBJ2-1; maybe TRBD2 (5 bases). CDR3 size: 11 residues. CDR1 is DFQATT, CDR2 SNEGSKA, per germline (reference sequence). Trimming shortened V by 4 bases and J by 4 bases, and 5 bases separated the two germline ends. This CDR3 is CSATGYNEQFF. CDR3 coding DNA: TGCAGTGCTACGGGGTACAATGAGCAGTTCTTC.

The chain is built from TRBV19 and TRBJ1-5; no clear D. V gave up 4 bases and J gave up 6 bases, with 13 bases separating them. The CDR3 has 14 residues. The V gene's germline CDR1 is LNHDA and CDR2 SQIVND (reference sequence). CDR3 loop: CASSRAGAVQPQHF. The CDR3 region has the DNA TGTGCCAGTAGTAGGGCAGGCGCAGTTCAGCCCCAGCATTTT.

V is TRBV21-1 and J is TRBJ2-7; the DNA was not used to check the table's D call, TRBD1. TRBV21-1 is a pseudogene segment. CDR3 length: 18 amino acids. CDR3 sequence reads: CASSKWKQLTLFSYEQYV. CDR3 nucleotides: TGTGCCAGCAGCAAGTGGAAACAGCTAACACTTTTCTCCTACGAGCAGTACGTC.

The gene calls are TRBV7-2 and TRBJ2-5, with D perhaps matching TRBD2 (6 bases). The V gene lost 3 bases and the J gene lost 3 bases, with 11 bases spanning the gap. The CDR3 loop spans 14 amino acids. CDR1 and CDR2 from the germline V gene are SGHTA and FQGNSA. The CDR3 DNA is TGTGCCAGCAGCTTCCCGGGGGTGGAAGAGACCCAGTACTTC. It codes for CASSFPGVEETQYF.

The chain combines TRBV5-4 with TRBJ1-3, with a weak D call TRBD1 (6 bases). The length of the CDR3 is 17 residues. The germline CDR1 and CDR2 sequences are SGHNT and YYREEE (reference sequence). V shed 3 bases and J shed 0 bases, with 16 bases lying between them. CDR3 coding DNA: TGTGCCAGCAGCTGGGAAGGGGGATCTCCCTCTGGAAACACCATATATTTT. This gives the protein CASSWEGGSPSGNTIYF. The entire variable domain, with the rest obtained from reference TRBV5-4 and TRBJ1-3, is as follows: ETGVTQSPTHLIKTRGQQVTLRCSSQSGHNTVSWYQQALGQGPQFIFQYYREEENGRGNFPPRFSGLQFPNYSSELNVNALELDDSALYLCASSWEGGSPSGNTIYFGEGSWLTVV.

V is TRBV6-2 or TRBV6-3 and J is TRBJ1-1, with 7 positions matching TRBD1. V lost 5 bases, J lost 4 bases, and 4 bases stayed unmatched. Germline values: CDR1 MNHEY, CDR2 SVGEGT. This CDR3 contains 13 residues. Written as DNA, the CDR3 is TGTGCCAGCAGTGGACAGGCTGCCACTGAAGCTTTCTTT. Amino acid sequence: CASSGQAATEAFF.

The V gene is TRBV18, the J gene TRBJ2-4, with 8 bases lining up with TRBD1. V dropped 1 base and J dropped 8; count of bases not matched to a gene: 4. The germline V gene encodes CDR1 KGHSH and CDR2 LQKENI. This CDR3 is built from 14 residues. Here the CDR3 DNA reads TGTGCCAGCTCACCACTTACAGGGGGAGACATTCAGTACTTC. It encodes CASSPLTGGDIQYF.

CDR3 bases: TGCGCCAGCAGCCAAGGTCGTGATCCGACAGGGGTTCAGCCCCAGCATTTT. Translated: CASSQGRDPTGVQPQHF. The chain recombines TRBV4-1 with TRBJ1-5, with 8 bases fitting TRBD1. The CDR3 runs 17 residues. V shed 1 base and J 6 bases; nucleotides not matched to a gene: 11. Per germline, CDR1 MGHRA and CDR2 YSYEKL.

V gene TRBV27 combines with J gene TRBJ1-4; tentatively, D is TRBD1 (5 bases). The CDR3 sequence is 16 residues long. Germline CDR1 and CDR2: MNHEY and SMNVEV (reference sequence). Trimming shortened V by 2 bases and J by 12 bases, and 22 bases separated the two germline ends. Here the CDR3 reads CASSLGPGTTGSELFF. DNA of the CDR3: TGTGCCAGCAGTTTAGGTCCCGGGACTACGGGGTCTGAACTGTTTTTT. Using reference TRBV27 and TRBJ1-4 for the parts outside the CDR3, the full variable domain is EAQVTQNPRYLITVTGKKLTVTCSQNMNHEYMSWYRQDPGLGLRQIYYSMNVEVTDKGDVPEGYKVSRKEKRNFPLILESPSPNQTSLYFCASSLGPGTTGSELFFGSGTQLSVL.

This chain connects TRBV5-1 to TRBJ2-6; 7 bases are shared with TRBD1. The CDR3 is 16 residues long. CDR1 is SGHRS, CDR2 YFSETQ, per germline. V lost 3 bases to trimming and J lost 0 bases; unmatched junction nucleotides: 3. CDR3 nucleotides: TGCGCCAGCAGCTCGGGACAGAGCTCTGGGGCCAACGTCCTGACTTTC. It translates to CASSSGQSSGANVLTF. The full variable domain, completed using reference TRBV5-1 and TRBJ2-6, is KAGVTQTPRYLIKTRGQQVTLSCSPISGHRSVSWYQQTPGQGLQFLFEYFSETQRNKGNFPGRFSGRQFSNSRSEMNVSTLELGDSALYLCASSSGQSSGANVLTFGAGSRLTVL.

The chain has TRBV14 and TRBJ1-2; D possibly corresponds to TRBD1 (5 bases). This CDR3 is 17 amino acids long. Between the trimmed V and J ends, which lost 3 bases and 2 bases, there was a span of 19 bases. Germline V lookup: CDR1 SGHDN, CDR2 FVKESK. For the CDR3, the DNA is TGTGCCAGCAGCCACCCAATCTCGACAGACGTGAACTATGGCTACACCTTC. Residues: CASSHPISTDVNYGYTF.

CDR3 sequence (DNA): TGCAGCGTTGGAATGGCGGGGGGTGAGACCCAGTACTTC. It is translated as CSVGMAGGETQYF. V usage is TRBV29-1 and J usage is TRBJ2-5, with 8 bases matching TRBD2. Germline V gene sequence: CDR1 SQVTM, CDR2 ANQGSEA. V was pared by 4 bases and J by 5 bases, with 6 bases of the junction left unmatched. The CDR3 has 13 amino acids.

V and J are TRBV28 and TRBJ1-1; D might be TRBD1 (6 bases). There are 13 residues in the CDR3. Trimming left V 3 bases short and J 10 bases short, with 15 bases between. From germline, CDR1 is MDHEN and CDR2 SYDVKM. The CDR3 protein is CASSFTGSRGAFF. The DNA of the CDR3 is TGTGCCAGCAGTTTTACAGGGTCTCGTGGAGCTTTCTTT.

The V gene is TRBV6-6, the J gene TRBJ1-3; D is possibly TRBD1 (5 bases). The CDR3 loop spans 14 amino acids. Between the trimmed V and J ends, which lost 2 bases and 7 bases, there was a span of 12 bases. Germline V gives CDR1 MNHNY, CDR2 SVGAGI (reference sequence). The CDR3: CASSYQLPGNTIYF. For the CDR3, the DNA is TGTGCCAGCAGTTACCAACTCCCAGGGAACACCATATATTTT.

This clone occurred a few times. The V gene is TRBV30, the J gene TRBJ2-7, with 7 bases lining up with TRBD1. Per the germline V gene, CDR1 is GTSNPN and CDR2 is SVGIG (reference sequence). This CDR3 is 12 amino acids long. With V trimmed by 1 base and J by 6 bases, 3 bases remained unmatched. CDR3 loop: CAWSGQGGEQYF. CDR3 nucleotides: TGTGCCTGGAGTGGACAGGGCGGCGAGCAGTACTTC.

The V call is TRBV2, the J call TRBJ1-1; the match to TRBD1 covers 11 bases. Germline V gives CDR1 SNHLY, CDR2 FYNNEI. J was trimmed by 4 bases and V by 4 bases; bases with no gene match: 2. The CDR3 runs 14 residues. CDR3 region: CASSGGTGGTEAFF. The CDR3 DNA sequence: TGTGCCAGCAGTGGGGGGACAGGGGGCACTGAAGCTTTCTTT.

The chain recombines TRBV6-4 with TRBJ2-3; D uncertain. This CDR3 is 15 amino acids long. Deletions cut 1 base from V and 2 bases from J, with 10 bases between. In germline, CDR1 is MRHNA, CDR2 SNTAGT. CDR3 DNA sequence: TGTGCCAGCAGTGACTGGGCCAGACCCACAGATACGCAGTATTTT. It translates to CASSDWARPTDTQYF.

This sequence joins TRBV5-1 and TRBJ2-3; no clear D gene. CDR1 is SGHRS and CDR2 is YFSETQ in the germline V gene. V was cut by 0 bases and J by 4 bases, with 3 bases left in between. CDR3 length equals 12 residues. CDR3 sequence (DNA): TGCGCCAGCAGCTTGGTCGCAGATACGCAGTATTTT. Its protein is CASSLVADTQYF. The variable domain in full, with the rest retrieved from reference TRBV5-1 and TRBJ2-3, is KAGVTQTPRYLIKTRGQQVTLSCSPISGHRSVSWYQQTPGQGLQFLFEYFSETQRNKGNFPGRFSGRQFSNSRSEMNVSTLELGDSALYLCASSLVADTQYFGPGTRLTVL.

This chain links TRBV4-3 with TRBJ2-7; 10 bases map to TRBD1. The V segment lost 3 bases and the J segment 3 bases; nucleotides outside the gene matches: 2. This CDR3 comprises 14 residues. Germline V gives CDR1 LGHNA, CDR2 YSLEER. Here the CDR3 reads CASSQGQGNYEQYF. Here the CDR3 DNA reads TGCGCCAGCAGCCAGGGACAGGGGAACTACGAGCAGTACTTC.

V gene TRBV2 combines with J gene TRBJ2-7; 8 bases fit TRBD1. V was clipped by 0 bases and J by 4 bases; unmatched bases: 5. CDR1 is SNHLY and CDR2 is FYNNEI in the germline V gene. CDR3 length equals 15 residues. The CDR3 loop reads CASSEAGDRKYEQYF. CDR3 nucleotides: TGTGCCAGCAGTGAAGCGGGGGACAGGAAGTACGAGCAGTACTTC.

The gene calls are TRBV7-9 and TRBJ1-1, with D possibly being TRBD1 (5 bases). The germline V and J ends were trimmed by 5 bases and 2 bases, with 12 bases remaining between them. Germline values: CDR1 SEHNR, CDR2 FQNEAQ (reference sequence). This CDR3 has 14 amino acids. The CDR3 reads CASSPGHKNTEAFF. The CDR3, as DNA: TGTGCCAGCAGCCCCGGACACAAAAACACTGAAGCTTTCTTT.

This chain joins TRBV29-1 and TRBJ2-1; 8 nucleotides line up with TRBD2. CDR1 and CDR2 from the germline V gene are SQVTM and ANQGSEA. V shed 3 bases and J 4 bases; nucleotides not matched to a gene: 8. The CDR3 loop spans 15 amino acids. CDR3: CSVERGLVEYNEQFF. In nucleotides, the CDR3 is TGCAGCGTTGAGAGGGGACTAGTGGAGTACAATGAGCAGTTCTTC.

The CDR3 sequence: CASSLPAGAVYEQYV. The CDR3 DNA follows: TGTGCCAGCAGTCTTCCAGCGGGGGCCGTTTACGAGCAGTACGTC. The chain links TRBV28 to TRBJ2-7; 8 bases align to TRBD2. Germline CDR1 is MDHEN and CDR2 is SYDVKM. V lost 5 bases to trimming and J lost 4 bases; unmatched junction nucleotides: 10. The CDR3 loop spans 15 amino acids.

This rearrangement joins TRBV18 to TRBJ2-1, with D perhaps matching TRBD2 (5 bases). The CDR3 runs to 14 residues. Germline V gives CDR1 KGHSH, CDR2 LQKENI. Trimming took off 6 bases at V and 6 bases at J, with 15 bases between the two ends. The CDR3 bases are TGTGCCAGCTCCGCCGCGGGCTCCGGCAATGAGCAGTTCTTC. It translates to CASSAAGSGNEQFF.

CDR3: CASRKTGGDEKLFF. The CDR3 nucleotides read TGCGCCAGCAGGAAGACAGGGGGCGATGAAAAACTGTTTTTT. The chain couples TRBV5-1 to TRBJ1-4; TRBD1 matches 10 bases. Germline trimming cut 5 bases from V and 6 bases from J; bases unmatched to any gene: 4. This CDR3 is 14 amino acids long. Germline V gives CDR1 SGHRS, CDR2 YFSETQ.

J is TRBJ1-3 and V is TRBV2, with D possibly being TRBD1 (5 bases). This CDR3 is built from 15 residues. With 5 bases removed from V and 1 base from J, the gap between germline ends came to 12 bases. Germline CDR1 is SNHLY and CDR2 is FYNNEI. The DNA of the CDR3 is TGTGCCAGCAGTCACGAACAGGTTTCTGGAAACACCATATATTTT. It yields the protein CASSHEQVSGNTIYF.

J is TRBJ1-6 and V is TRBV28; D uncertain. Germline V CDR1 and CDR2: MDHEN, SYDVKM. The V and J ends lost 2 bases and 7 bases respectively, with 12 bases between them. The CDR3 has 15 residues. CDR3 sequence reads: CASSLGMGNNSPLHF. In DNA form, the CDR3 reads TGTGCCAGCAGTTTAGGAATGGGCAACAATTCACCCCTCCACTTT.

The genes are TRBV3-1 (or the pseudogene TRBV3-2) and TRBJ1-2; the D is unclear. Looked up from germline, CDR1 is LGHDT and CDR2 is YNNKEL (reference sequence). This CDR3 has 15 residues. Deletions cut 1 base from V and 5 bases from J, with 14 bases between. CDR3 DNA: TGTGCCAGCAGCCAAGGGGTGGAGTTCCAGTATGGCTACACCTTC. The encoded protein is CASSQGVEFQYGYTF.

V is TRBV5-5 and J is TRBJ1-6, with D possibly TRBD1 on 5 matching bases. V gave up 0 bases and J gave up 7 bases, with 14 bases separating them. Germline CDR1 SGHKS, CDR2 YYEKEE (reference sequence). This CDR3 comprises 16 residues. CDR3 amino acids: CASSLVGGAVNSPLHF. The CDR3 region has the DNA TGTGCCAGCAGCTTGGTAGGTGGGGCCGTAAATTCACCCCTCCACTTT.

This chain uses TRBV29-1 with TRBJ1-1, with D perhaps TRBD1 (5 bases). The germline V gene has CDR1 SQVTM and CDR2 ANQGSEA. Trimming cost V 6 bases and J 5 bases, with 19 bases left between them. There are 14 residues in the CDR3. The CDR3 DNA reads as TGCAGCGTGAGGACACCTCCGCCCAGGACTGAAGCTTTCTTT. It translates to CSVRTPPPRTEAFF.

This clone showed up just a few times. The chain recombines TRBV5-1 with TRBJ2-3; a possible D gene is TRBD1 (5 bases). The germline CDR1 and CDR2 sequences are SGHRS and YFSETQ. V was trimmed by 0 bases and J by 0 bases, leaving 11 bases between them. CDR3 length: 16 residues. The CDR3 region has the DNA TGCGCCAGCAGCTTGGGGGGCGTAGCAAGCACAGATACGCAGTATTTT. Its protein is CASSLGGVASTDTQYF.